A selection of T cell receptor beta chains follows, all from one sample in a study of blood T cell repertoires in COVID-19. Generated by immunoSEQ multiplex PCR, the TCRdb table keeps only in-frame clones and is missing some. In the table there are 400,000 to 450,000 clones, more than 80% of which are singletons. Sequenced sample: PBMCs or T cells enriched from blood (not recorded which). Source of these receptors: a man in his thirties or forties who had recovered from COVID-19. Both conserved end residues are part of each CDR3. A D gene is named only where the DNA matches it firmly. Not all rows give a size; the values are once, few, many and, for expanded clones, a class.

NA | TRBJ2-2 | NA | TRBV24-1 | TGTGCCACCAGTGATTTGTGGGGGGATCACGGGGAGCTGTTTTTT | CATSDLWGDHGELFF
NA | TRBJ2-7 | NA | TRBV3-1/TRBV3-2 | TGTGCCAGCAGCCCCACCGACTACTCCTACGAGCAGTACTTC | CASSPTDYSYEQYF
TRBD1 | TRBJ1-2 | NA | TRBV6-2/TRBV6-3 | TGTGCCAGCAGTTACACTGGGACAGATGTGGCCGGCTACACCTTC | CASSYTGTDVAGYTF
TRBD1 | TRBJ1-4 | NA | TRBV19 | TGTGCCAGTAGTACGCCGGGGGACAGGTTAAATGAAAAACTGTTTTTT | CASSTPGDRLNEKLFF
TRBD1 | TRBJ2-1 | NA | TRBV27 | TGTGCCAGCAGTTTGGGGGGGGACAGGGCCTACAATGAGCAGTTCTTC | CASSLGGDRAYNEQFF
TRBD1 | TRBJ1-2 | NA | TRBV28 | TGTGCCAGCAGTCCAGGGGGGCGGGCAACCGGCTACACCTTC | CASSPGGRATGYTF
TRBD1 | TRBJ1-5 | NA | TRBV12-5 | TGTGCTAGTGGTTCTCTCTTGGACAGGGGTCAGCCCCAGCATTTT | CASGSLLDRGQPQHF
TRBD1 | TRBJ1-3 | NA | TRBV9 | TGTGCCAGCAGCTCACGGGACAGGGGAAGTCTTGGAAACACCATATATTTT | CASSSRDRGSLGNTIYF
TRBD2 | TRBJ2-7 | NA | TRBV2 | TGTGCCAGCACGAGTACTAGCGGGAGGAACGAGCAGTACTTC | CASTSTSGRNEQYF
TRBD1 | TRBJ1-6 | NA | TRBV19 | TGTGCCAGTAAAGCGAAGCAGGGGGCGTATAATTCACCCCTCCACTTT | CASKAKQGAYNSPLHF
TRBD2 | TRBJ2-5 | NA | TRBV6-5 | TGTGCCAGCGGAGCGGGATTCCAAGAGACCCAGTACTTC | CASGAGFQETQYF
TRBD1 | TRBJ1-5 | NA | TRBV19 | TGTGCCAGTAGTAGAAGACAGGGACCATTCAATCAGCCCCAGCATTTT | CASSRRQGPFNQPQHF
TRBD2 | TRBJ2-5 | NA | TRBV18 | TGTGCCAGCTCACCACGATTGATAGCGGGAGGGCCCCGTGAGACCCAGTACTTC | CASSPRLIAGGPRETQYF
NA | TRBJ1-3 | NA | TRBV7-8 | TGTGCCAGCAGCTCCAGGGACTTTTACACCATATATTTT | CASSSRDFYTIYF
NA | TRBJ1-3 | NA | TRBV18 | TGTGCCAGCTCACCACGAATACAGGGTCACTCTGGAAACACCATATATTTT | CASSPRIQGHSGNTIYF
NA | TRBJ1-5 | few | TRBV10-3 | TGTGCCATCAGTGACGGACAGTCTCCGAGGCCCCAGCATTTT | CAISDGQSPRPQHF
TRBD1 | TRBJ1-2 | NA | TRBV2 | TGTGCCAGCGGAGAGGGGGCGCGGGGCTACACCTTC | CASGEGARGYTF
NA | TRBJ2-4 | NA | TRBV19 | TGTGCCAGTAGTATAGATCTGGGGGGTGCCAAAAACATTCAGTACTTC | CASSIDLGGAKNIQYF
TRBD2 | TRBJ2-3 | NA | TRBV5-6 | TGTGCCAGCAGCTTGGCGGGGGGGATACCAGATACGCAGTATTTT | CASSLAGGIPDTQYF
TRBD1 | TRBJ2-1 | NA | TRBV27 | TGTGCCAGCAGTTTATTGGACAGGGGGCGCGGTGAGCAGTTCTTC | CASSLLDRGRGEQFF
TRBD1 | TRBJ2-5 | NA | TRBV5-1 | TGCGCCAGCAGCCCGGGACAGGGATCGGAGACCCAGTACTTC | CASSPGQGSETQYF
TRBD2 | TRBJ2-7 | NA | TRBV7-9 | TGTGCCAGCAGCTTTGGGACTAGCGGGAGGAGCATTGAGCAGTACTTC | CASSFGTSGRSIEQYF
NA | TRBJ2-5 | few | TRBV10-1 | TGCGCCAGCAGTGATTTCCAGGGGGAGACCCAGTACTTC | CASSDFQGETQYF
TRBD2 | TRBJ2-2 | NA | TRBV6-6 | TGTGCCAGCAGTAACACTGCGGGGGACACCGGGGAGCTGTTTTTT | CASSNTAGDTGELFF
NA | TRBJ2-1 | NA | TRBV19 | TGTGCCACTACAGGCGAACCTGAGCAGTTCTTC | CATTGEPEQFF
TRBD2 | TRBJ2-1 | NA | TRBV30 | TGTGCCTGGAGTGTCGCATCTTTTGGCGGGAGCCCCTTCTCTGAGCAGTTCTTC | CAWSVASFGGSPFSEQFF
NA | TRBJ2-1 | NA | TRBV27 | TGTGCCAGCGGAGTCCGAATCGCATACGGCAATGAGCAGTTCTTC | CASGVRIAYGNEQFF
NA | TRBJ2-4 | NA | TRBV25-1 | TGTGCCAGCAGTCCCCCTTCCAAAAACATTCAGTACTTC | CASSPPSKNIQYF
TRBD1 | TRBJ1-2 | few | TRBV19 | TGTGCCAGTAGTAGGAACAGGGGAGCTAACTATGGCTACACCTTC | CASSRNRGANYGYTF
NA | TRBJ1-1 | NA | TRBV28 | TGTGCCAGCACCCCTCCCGCGCCGAAGAACACTGAAGCTTTCTTT | CASTPPAPKNTEAFF
NA | TRBJ1-2 | NA | TRBV2 | TGTGCCAGCAGTGACAGCGGCAGCTATGGCTACACCTTC | CASSDSGSYGYTF
NA | TRBJ2-5 | few | TRBV5-1 | TGCGCCAGCAGCCACGACCCCGGGGAGACCCAGTACTTC | CASSHDPGETQYF
NA | TRBJ1-2 | NA | TRBV28 | TGTGCCAGCACACGCGGGGCAACCTCACGCACCTTC | CASTRGATSRTF
TRBD1 | TRBJ2-7 | NA | TRBV19 | TGTGCCAGTAGTCCCCACTCGACAGGGGTCTACGAGCAGTACTTC | CASSPHSTGVYEQYF
NA | TRBJ2-2 | NA | TRBV5-1 | TGCGCCAGCAGGATATCTACGGGCACCGGGGAGCTGTTTTTT | CASRISTGTGELFF
TRBD2 | TRBJ2-2 | NA | TRBV28 | TGTGCCAGCAGTTTCGTTGGTAGCGGGAGAGAGGGGGAGCTGTTTTTT | CASSFVGSGREGELFF
NA | TRBJ1-6 | NA | TRBV9 | TGTGCCAGCAGCGTCACCTCAGGACTCCTCGGCTATAATTCACCCCTCCACTTT | CASSVTSGLLGYNSPLHF
NA | TRBJ2-7 | NA | TRBV27 | TGTGCCAGCAGTCACAGCTCCTACGAGCAGTACTTC | CASSHSSYEQYF
NA | TRBJ1-2 | NA | TRBV18 | TGTGCCAGCTCACCAACAGGTGGCGGTGGCTACACCTTC | CASSPTGGGGYTF
TRBD2 | TRBJ2-1 | NA | TRBV27 | TGTGCCAGCAGTCATATAGCGGGAGGTAACAATGAGCAGTTCTTC | CASSHIAGGNNEQFF
NA | TRBJ1-1 | NA | TRBV4-1 | TGCGCCAGCAGCCAAGGTGGAGGGATCAACACTGAAGCTTTCTTT | CASSQGGGINTEAFF
TRBD1 | TRBJ1-4 | NA | TRBV19 | TGTGCCAGTCTGGACAGGGGGGTTGAAAAACTGTTTTTT | CASLDRGVEKLFF
TRBD1 | TRBJ1-5 | NA | TRBV11-2 | TGTGCCAGCAGCTTAGAAGGGACAGAGGTTAGCAATCAGCCCCAGCATTTT | CASSLEGTEVSNQPQHF
TRBD1 | TRBJ1-5 | NA | TRBV4-1 | TGCGCCAGCAGCCAACCCCTGGACAGGGGTCGGAATCAGCCCCAGCATTTT | CASSQPLDRGRNQPQHF
TRBD2 | TRBJ2-2 | NA | TRBV19 | TGTGCCAGTAGTGGTCTAGCGGTAGTCGGCGGGGAGCTGTTTTTT | CASSGLAVVGGELFF
TRBD2 | TRBJ2-2 | NA | TRBV7-3 | TGTGCCAGCAGTCCTACTAGCGGGAAGGGGGAGCTGTTTTTT | CASSPTSGKGELFF
NA | TRBJ1-2 | NA | TRBV7-8 | TGTGCCAGCAGCACCCACCCGCGGGGTTTGGGCTACACCTTC | CASSTHPRGLGYTF
NA | TRBJ1-2 | NA | TRBV2 | TGTGCCAGCACGGGGGAGTATGGCTACACCTTC | CASTGEYGYTF
TRBD2 | TRBJ2-1 | NA | TRBV29-1 | TGCAGCGTCGGGACCGGGGGGGGTGAGCAGTTCTTC | CSVGTGGGEQFF
TRBD1 | TRBJ1-4 | NA | TRBV29-1 | TGCAGCGTTGGGCTGGGACAGGGCTTCGGGGAAAAACTGTTTTTT | CSVGLGQGFGEKLFF
TRBD2 | TRBJ2-1 | NA | TRBV19 | TGTGCCAGTAGTACCTCGGGAACTAGCGGGAGGAGGCACGAGCAGTTCTTC | CASSTSGTSGRRHEQFF
TRBD2 | TRBJ2-7 | NA | TRBV6-2/TRBV6-3 | TGTGCCAGCAGTGAGGAAGCTAGCGGGAGAGGCTACGAGCAGTACTTC | CASSEEASGRGYEQYF
TRBD1 | TRBJ1-2 | NA | TRBV3-1/TRBV3-2 | TGTGCCAGCAGCCAAGGGTCGGCAGGGGGCTATGGCTACACCTTC | CASSQGSAGGYGYTF